One and the same sample provided the 30 T cell receptor beta chains below, sequenced in a study of blood T cell repertoires in COVID-19. Profiled with immunoSEQ multiplex PCR; TCRdb holds only in-frame clones, not every one. The sample records about 80,000 clones, around 79% being singletons. The sample comprised peripheral blood. These receptors all come from a man older than 75 with acute or convalescent COVID-19.

V and J are TRBV18 and TRBJ1-2; 8 bases agree with TRBD1. The CDR3 loop spans 14 amino acids. Germline values: CDR1 KGHSH, CDR2 LQKENI. Trimming removed 3 bases from V and 5 bases from J; junction bases left unmatched: 5. CDR3 residues: CASSPGQGPYGYTF. The CDR3 DNA reads as TGTGCCAGCTCACCCGGACAGGGACCTTATGGCTACACCTTC.

The V gene is TRBV10-3, the J gene TRBJ1-2, with TRBD1 matching 7 bases. The germline V gene has CDR1 ENHRY and CDR2 SYGVKD. Trimming took 2 bases from V and 4 from J; bases not matched to a gene: 7. The CDR3 consists of 15 residues. The CDR3 region has the DNA TGTGCCATCAGTGAGGTGTCAGGGGGGTTCTATGGCTACACCTTC. It specifies CAISEVSGGFYGYTF.

This chain joins TRBV19 and TRBJ1-1; TRBD1 aligns across 7 bases. Germline values: CDR1 LNHDA, CDR2 SQIVND (reference sequence). V was clipped by 5 bases and J by 0 bases; unmatched bases: 12. This CDR3 comprises 17 residues. In nucleotides, the CDR3 is TGTGCCAGTAGTCCAACCCGTCACAGGGGAATGAACACTGAAGCTTTCTTT. It is translated as CASSPTRHRGMNTEAFF. Variable domain in full (rest from reference TRBV19 and TRBJ1-1): DGGITQSPKYLFRKEGQNVTLSCEQNLNHDAMYWYRQDPGQGLRLIYYSQIVNDFQKGDIAEGYSVSREKKESFPLTVTSAQKNPTAFYLCASSPTRHRGMNTEAFFGQGTRLTVV.

The V gene is TRBV27, the J gene TRBJ2-6; tentatively, D is TRBD1 (5 bases). The CDR3 has 17 residues. V was cut by 2 bases and J by 0 bases, with 11 bases left in between. Germline loops: CDR1 MNHEY, CDR2 SMNVEV (reference sequence). CDR3 DNA sequence: TGTGCCAGCAGTTTACACCTCAGGGACTCTGGGGCCAACGTCCTGACTTTC. This encodes CASSLHLRDSGANVLTF. Looking up the rest from reference TRBV27 and TRBJ2-6 gives the full variable domain: EAQVTQNPRYLITVTGKKLTVTCSQNMNHEYMSWYRQDPGLGLRQIYYSMNVEVTDKGDVPEGYKVSRKEKRNFPLILESPSPNQTSLYFCASSLHLRDSGANVLTFGAGSRLTVL.

The chain couples TRBV6-5 to TRBJ2-3; 7 bases match TRBD1. Germline-derived CDR1 and CDR2 are MNHEY and SVGAGI. The CDR3 runs to 14 residues. V trimming: 6 bases; J trimming: 4 bases; junction bases outside the gene matches: 7. This CDR3 reads CASRLTGSPDTQYF. The CDR3 nucleotides are TGTGCCAGCAGGTTGACAGGGAGCCCAGATACGCAGTATTTT.

The chain carries TRBV5-1 and TRBJ2-3; no firm D call. Trimming left V 2 bases short and J 5 bases short, with 12 bases between. From germline, CDR1 is SGHRS and CDR2 YFSETQ. The CDR3 contains 14 residues. The CDR3 DNA sequence: TGCGCCAGCAGCTTCTCAGCGTCTCAAGATACGCAGTATTTT. This codes for CASSFSASQDTQYF.

The chain combines TRBV29-1 with TRBJ2-2; D unclear. The CDR3 sequence is 12 residues long. Germline assignment: CDR1 SQVTM and CDR2 ANQGSEA. V was pared by 3 bases and J by 2 bases, with 4 bases between. CDR3 amino acids: CSVDQNTGELFF. The CDR3 DNA sequence: TGCAGCGTTGACCAAAACACCGGGGAGCTGTTTTTT.

The V and J genes are TRBV5-8 and TRBJ2-1; TRBD2 matches 16 bases. CDR1 is SGHTS and CDR2 is YDEGEE in the germline V gene. The CDR3 runs 17 residues. Trimming at V came to 5 bases and at J to 6 bases, leaving 8 bases not matched to a gene. CDR3 protein: CASRRGLAGGPGNEQFF. In nucleotides, the CDR3 is TGTGCCAGCAGGAGGGGACTAGCGGGGGGGCCAGGCAATGAGCAGTTCTTC.

The count of this clone is one. Distinct nucleotide sequences in the sample also encode this CDR3. The chain recombines TRBV2 with TRBJ2-3; 8 bases align to TRBD2. The CDR3 loop spans 16 amino acids. V lost 3 bases and J lost 1; bases outside the gene matches: 6. Germline loops: CDR1 SNHLY, CDR2 FYNNEI. The CDR3 spells CASSELAGGGTDTQYF. Here the CDR3 DNA reads TGTGCCAGCAGTGAGTTGGCGGGGGGCGGCACAGATACGCAGTATTTT.

V is TRBV7-2 and J is TRBJ2-5, with 7 bases lining up with TRBD2. Germline-derived CDR1 and CDR2 are SGHTA and FQGNSA. Unmatched junction bases numbered 10, after V lost 5 bases and J lost 4 bases. This CDR3 has 15 amino acids. CDR3 in DNA: TGTGCCAGCAGCCAAACTAGCGCGGGCCGAGAGACCCAGTACTTC. It translates to CASSQTSAGRETQYF.

The J gene is TRBJ1-4, the V gene TRBV15, with TRBD1 identical over 7 bases. In germline, CDR1 is LNHNV, CDR2 YYDKDF (reference sequence). J lost 6 bases, V lost 3 bases, and 1 base had no gene match. The CDR3 sequence is 13 residues long. In DNA, the CDR3 is TGTGCCACCAGCAGTGACAGGGATGAAAAACTGTTTTTT. Translated, it gives CATSSDRDEKLFF.

This chain uses TRBV7-9 with TRBJ2-5; D is ambiguous. The CDR3 is 13 amino acids. V shed 3 bases and J shed 1 base, with 6 bases lying between them. The germline V gene has CDR1 SEHNR and CDR2 FQNEAQ (reference sequence). The CDR3 bases are TGTGCCAGCAGCTTCCCGGGCCAAGAGACCCAGTACTTC. Its translation is CASSFPGQETQYF.

This clone came up a few times. DNA of the CDR3: TGTGCCAGCAGCTGGGGACAGGGGCCTACTAACTATGGCTACACCTTC. Translation gives CASSWGQGPTNYGYTF. The chain combines TRBV5-4 with TRBJ1-2, with 10 bases fitting TRBD1. This CDR3 has 16 residues. The trim removed 3 bases at V and 0 bases at J, leaving 5 bases unmatched. Germline loops: CDR1 SGHNT, CDR2 YYREEE (reference sequence).

The chain joins TRBV5-4 to TRBJ2-5, with 8 nucleotides matching TRBD1. This CDR3 is built from 15 residues. Per germline, CDR1 SGHNT and CDR2 YYREEE (reference sequence). V lost 5 bases to trimming and J lost 2 bases; unmatched junction nucleotides: 8. CDR3 region: CASRSGGAGQETQYF. CDR3 DNA: TGTGCCAGCAGATCAGGGGGCGCAGGTCAAGAGACCCAGTACTTC.

This chain links TRBV6-5 with TRBJ1-5; perhaps TRBD1 as D (6 bases). Germline assignment: CDR1 MNHEY and CDR2 SVGAGI. The CDR3 covers 15 residues. V shed 6 bases and J shed 2 bases, with 14 bases lying between them. The CDR3: CASRGTGMGNQPQHF. In DNA, the CDR3 is TGTGCCAGCAGGGGAACAGGGATGGGCAATCAGCCCCAGCATTTT.

The chain recombines TRBV10-3 with TRBJ1-1, with D unclear. Trimming stripped 1 base from V and 1 base from J, with 7 bases between. The germline CDR1 and CDR2 sequences are ENHRY and SYGVKD. The length of the CDR3 is 14 residues. The CDR3 region is CAISELERNTEAFF. The DNA for the CDR3 is TGTGCCATCAGTGAGTTAGAGAGGAACACTGAAGCTTTCTTT.

This clone appeared a few times. The CDR3 spells CASSVGGTEYNEQFF. The CDR3 DNA sequence: TGTGCCAGCAGCGTAGGAGGGACTGAATACAATGAGCAGTTCTTC. This chain connects TRBV9 to TRBJ2-1; tentative D call: TRBD2 (6 bases). V shed 0 bases and J shed 4 bases, with 11 bases lying between them. This CDR3 comprises 15 residues. Germline CDR1 reads SGDLS; CDR2 reads YYNGEE.

This clone was recorded once. The gene calls are TRBV5-1 and TRBJ2-3, with D perhaps matching TRBD2 (6 bases). CDR3 size: 16 residues. Trimming left V 2 bases short and J 6 bases short, with 19 bases between. From germline, CDR1 is SGHRS and CDR2 YFSETQ. The CDR3: CASSFGRGTQRDTQYF. The DNA for the CDR3 is TGCGCCAGCAGCTTCGGACGGGGGACCCAGAGGGATACGCAGTATTTT.

The genes are TRBV6-1 and TRBJ1-3; the match to TRBD1 covers 7 bases. CDR3 length equals 18 residues. Germline CDR1 reads MNHNS; CDR2 reads SASEGT. V shed 4 bases and J 0 bases; nucleotides not matched to a gene: 12. CDR3 in DNA: TGTGCCAGCAGTGTTGAAACTGTGGGACAGAGCTCTGGAAACACCATATATTTT. Its protein is CASSVETVGQSSGNTIYF.

The J gene is TRBJ2-7, the V gene TRBV7-2, with 12 bases aligning to TRBD2. The V segment lost 5 bases and the J segment 6 bases; nucleotides outside the gene matches: 8. From germline, CDR1 is SGHTA and CDR2 FQGNSA. The length of the CDR3 is 15 residues. The CDR3, as DNA: TGTGCCAGCAGCCCCTCTAGCGGGGGGGCCATCGAGCAGTACTTC. This sequence encodes CASSPSSGGAIEQYF.

The rearrangement uses TRBV5-1 and TRBJ2-3; 12 bases align to TRBD2. CDR1 SGHRS and CDR2 YFSETQ come from the germline V gene. V shed 0 bases, J shed 4 bases, and the junction held 3 bases outside the gene matches. The CDR3 is 16 residues long. The CDR3 sequence: CASSLEASGGADTQYF. For the CDR3, the DNA is TGCGCCAGCAGCTTGGAGGCTAGCGGGGGGGCAGATACGCAGTATTTT.

The chain carries TRBV20-1 and TRBJ1-5; 9 nucleotides align to TRBD1. Trimming at V came to 3 bases and at J to 5 bases, leaving 5 bases not matched to a gene. Germline CDR1 DFQATT, CDR2 SNEGSKA (reference sequence). The CDR3 consists of 14 residues. In nucleotides, the CDR3 is TGCAGTGCTAGTGGGGACAGGGAACATCAGCCCCAGCATTTT. It codes for CSASGDREHQPQHF.

This clone was observed a handful of times. V is TRBV12-5 and J is TRBJ1-5, with D perhaps TRBD1 (5 bases). Trimming took off 0 bases at V and 6 bases at J, with 24 bases between the two ends. CDR3 size: 19 residues. Germline V CDR1 and CDR2: LGHNT, FRNRAP. The CDR3: CASGLVTLLGAGDGQPQHF. The CDR3 region has the DNA TGTGCTAGTGGTTTGGTAACCTTATTGGGCGCGGGGGATGGTCAGCCCCAGCATTTT.

This sequence joins TRBV6-5 and TRBJ1-1, with 9 bases lining up with TRBD1. Germline V gene sequence: CDR1 MNHEY, CDR2 SVGAGI. V trimming: 7 bases; J trimming: 6 bases; junction bases outside the gene matches: 9. The CDR3 totals 14 residues. In DNA form, the CDR3 reads TGTGCCAGCATCCTGGACAGGGGATCCGCTGAAGCTTTCTTT. It encodes CASILDRGSAEAFF.

V is TRBV9 and J is TRBJ2-1, with 9 positions matching TRBD2. Germline values: CDR1 SGDLS, CDR2 YYNGEE. This CDR3 is built from 17 residues. The V segment lost 0 bases and the J segment 7 bases; nucleotides outside the gene matches: 11. As DNA, the CDR3 is TGTGCCAGCAGCGTAGGGGCCCAGCGGGGGGCCTTAAATGAGCAGTTCTTC. Translated: CASSVGAQRGALNEQFF.

This sequence joins TRBV29-1 and TRBJ2-1; 15 bases map to TRBD2. Trimming at V came to 7 bases and at J to 7 bases, leaving 8 bases not matched to a gene. CDR1 and CDR2 from the germline V gene are SQVTM and ANQGSEA. The CDR3 contains 15 residues. The CDR3 protein is CSALGLAGGGNEQFF. DNA for the CDR3: TGCAGCGCCCTGGGACTAGCGGGGGGTGGGAATGAGCAGTTCTTC.

This clone was found a few times. CDR3 region: CASRRPQGATGTEAFF. The CDR3 region has the DNA TGTGCCAGTAGGCGGCCACAGGGGGCAACTGGCACTGAAGCTTTCTTT. This chain uses TRBV19 with TRBJ1-1; 9 nucleotides agree with TRBD1. Trimming removed 6 bases from V and 4 bases from J; junction bases left unmatched: 12. Germline assignment: CDR1 LNHDA and CDR2 SQIVND (reference sequence). This CDR3 spans 16 amino acids. Based on the CDR3 plus reference TRBV19 and TRBJ1-1, the full variable domain is DGGITQSPKYLFRKEGQNVTLSCEQNLNHDAMYWYRQDPGQGLRLIYYSQIVNDFQKGDIAEGYSVSREKKESFPLTVTSAQKNPTAFYLCASRRPQGATGTEAFFGQGTRLTVV.

The gene calls are TRBV3-1 (or the pseudogene TRBV3-2) and TRBJ1-1; TRBD1 might be the D (6 bases). V lost 1 base to trimming and J lost 11 bases, with 11 bases between them. The CDR3 spans 12 residues. Germline V gene data show CDR1 as LGHDT and CDR2 as YNNKEL (reference sequence). The CDR3 DNA reads as TGTGCCAGCAGCCAAGTGGGGAGGGGGGCTTTCTTT. Protein: CASSQVGRGAFF.

V and J are TRBV10-3 and TRBJ2-7, with TRBD1 matching over 8 bases. The CDR3 covers 12 residues. The V gene end was trimmed by 10 bases and the J gene end by 5 bases; junction bases not matched to a gene: 7. The V gene's germline CDR1 is ENHRY and CDR2 SYGVKD. The CDR3 coding sequence is TGTGCCACCTCAGGGGGCTCGGACGAGCAGTACTTC. This encodes CATSGGSDEQYF.

This chain joins TRBV29-1 and TRBJ2-1; D may be TRBD1 (5 bases). This CDR3 is built from 14 residues. Germline V gives CDR1 SQVTM, CDR2 ANQGSEA. Between the trimmed V and J ends, which lost 4 bases and 2 bases, there was a span of 12 bases. The CDR3 reads CSVGSRVTYNEQFF. CDR3 DNA: TGCAGCGTTGGCTCCAGGGTGACCTACAATGAGCAGTTCTTC.